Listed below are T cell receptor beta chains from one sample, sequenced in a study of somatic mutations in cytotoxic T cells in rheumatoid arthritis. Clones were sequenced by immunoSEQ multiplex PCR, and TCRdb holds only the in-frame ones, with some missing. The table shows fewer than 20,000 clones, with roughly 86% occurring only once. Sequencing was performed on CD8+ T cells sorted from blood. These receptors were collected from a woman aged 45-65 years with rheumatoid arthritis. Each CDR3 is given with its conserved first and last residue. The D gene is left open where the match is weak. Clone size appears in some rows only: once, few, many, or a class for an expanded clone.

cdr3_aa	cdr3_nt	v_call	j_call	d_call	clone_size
CASSHTTTGGYGYTF	TGTGCCAGCAGCCACACCACTACAGGGGGCTATGGCTACACCTTC	TRBV5-4	TRBJ1-2	TRBD1	.
CASSIDPPGGVRLYNEQFF	TGTGCCAGTAGTATAGACCCACCCGGGGGGGTAAGGCTCTACAATGAGCAGTTCTTC	TRBV19	TRBJ2-1	TRBD2	.
CASSERSSPYEQYF	TGCGCCAGCAGTGAGCGGAGCTCCCCCTACGAGCAGTACTTC	TRBV10-2	TRBJ2-7	.	.
CSVDAVQGAKGGYTF	TGCAGCGTTGATGCTGTACAGGGGGCAAAGGGTGGCTACACCTTC	TRBV29-1	TRBJ1-2	TRBD1	.
CASSLEQRGAYEQYF	TGTGCCAGCAGCTTAGAACAACGGGGGGCCTACGAGCAGTACTTC	TRBV11-2	TRBJ2-7	TRBD2	.
CASSESANTEAFF	TGTGCCAGCAGTGAGTCTGCTAACACTGAAGCTTTCTTT	TRBV25-1	TRBJ1-1	.	large
CASSISGLQYSYNEQFF	TGTGCCAGTAGTATCTCCGGGCTACAATACTCCTACAATGAGCAGTTCTTC	TRBV19	TRBJ2-1	.	.
CASSSRWGHPNTEAFF	TGTGCCAGCAGCTCCCGATGGGGACACCCGAACACTGAAGCTTTCTTT	TRBV28	TRBJ1-1	.	.
CASSSAGRTDTQYF	TGTGCCAGCAGTTCGGCGGGCCGCACAGATACGCAGTATTTT	TRBV6-5	TRBJ2-3	.	.
CASSLKQSYEQYF	TGTGCCAGCAGTTTAAAACAGAGCTACGAGCAGTACTTC	TRBV27	TRBJ2-7	.	.
CASSPVVAGVAGELFF	TGTGCCAGCAGCCCCGTGGTAGCGGGAGTGGCCGGGGAGCTGTTTTTT	TRBV6-4	TRBJ2-2	TRBD2	.
CASSPSGVVYNSPLHF	TGTGCCAGCAGCCCTTCGGGGGTTGTCTATAATTCACCCCTCCACTTT	TRBV11-2	TRBJ1-6	.	once
CASSLVSKEKLFF	TGTGCCAGCAGCTTAGTTTCCAAAGAAAAACTGTTTTTT	TRBV11-2	TRBJ1-4	.	.
CASSLDTGQGNYGYTF	TGCGCCAGCAGCTTGGACACTGGACAGGGGAACTATGGCTACACCTTC	TRBV5-1	TRBJ1-2	TRBD1	.